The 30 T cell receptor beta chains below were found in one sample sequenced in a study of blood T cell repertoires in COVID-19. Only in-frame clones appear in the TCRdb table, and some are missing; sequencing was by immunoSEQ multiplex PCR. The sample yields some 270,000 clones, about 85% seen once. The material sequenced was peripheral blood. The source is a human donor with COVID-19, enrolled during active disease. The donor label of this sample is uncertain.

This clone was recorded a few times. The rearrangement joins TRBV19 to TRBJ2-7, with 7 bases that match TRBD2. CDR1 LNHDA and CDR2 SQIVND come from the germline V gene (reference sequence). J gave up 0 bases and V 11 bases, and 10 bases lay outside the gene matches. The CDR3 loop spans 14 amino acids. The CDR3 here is CACGRDANSYEQYF. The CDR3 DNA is TGTGCCTGTGGGAGGGACGCGAACTCCTACGAGCAGTACTTC.

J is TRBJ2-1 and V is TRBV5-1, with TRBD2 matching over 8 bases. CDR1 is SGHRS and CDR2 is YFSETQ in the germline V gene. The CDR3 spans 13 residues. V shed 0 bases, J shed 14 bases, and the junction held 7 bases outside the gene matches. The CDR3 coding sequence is TGCGCCAGCAGCTTGGAGGGTAGCGGGAATAAGTTCTTC. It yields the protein CASSLEGSGNKFF.

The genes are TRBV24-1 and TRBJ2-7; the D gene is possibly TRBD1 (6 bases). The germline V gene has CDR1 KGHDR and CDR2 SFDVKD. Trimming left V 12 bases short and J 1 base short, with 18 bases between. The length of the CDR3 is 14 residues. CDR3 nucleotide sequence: TGTGCCCTCAATCCCGGGACACCTTCCTACGAGCAGTACTTC. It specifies CALNPGTPSYEQYF.

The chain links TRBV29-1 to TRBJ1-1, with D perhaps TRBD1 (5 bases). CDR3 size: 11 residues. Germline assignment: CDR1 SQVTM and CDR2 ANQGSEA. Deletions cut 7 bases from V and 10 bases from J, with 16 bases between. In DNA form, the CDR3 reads TGCAGCGCGGAAGGGCCCAGGGCAGCTTTCTTT. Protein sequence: CSAEGPRAAFF.

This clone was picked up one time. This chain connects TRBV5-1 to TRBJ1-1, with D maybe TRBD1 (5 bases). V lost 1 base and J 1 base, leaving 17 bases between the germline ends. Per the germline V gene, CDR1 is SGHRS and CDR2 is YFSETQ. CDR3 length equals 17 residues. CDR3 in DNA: TGCGCCAGCAGCTTGAGGTCGCGGGGGAGTGGGAACACTGAAGCTTTCTTT. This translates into CASSLRSRGSGNTEAFF.

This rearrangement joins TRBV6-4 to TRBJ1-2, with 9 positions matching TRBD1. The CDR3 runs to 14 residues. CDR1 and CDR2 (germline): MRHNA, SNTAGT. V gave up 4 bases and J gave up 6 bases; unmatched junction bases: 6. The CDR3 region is CASSGNRGRDGYTF. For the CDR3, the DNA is TGTGCCAGCAGTGGGAACAGGGGGCGGGATGGCTACACCTTC.

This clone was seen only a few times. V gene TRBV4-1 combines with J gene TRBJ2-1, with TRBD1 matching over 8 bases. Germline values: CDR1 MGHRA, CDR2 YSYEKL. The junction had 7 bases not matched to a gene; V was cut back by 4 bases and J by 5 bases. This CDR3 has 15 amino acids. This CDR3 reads CASSRSPGQDNEQFF. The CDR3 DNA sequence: TGCGCCAGCAGCCGGTCCCCGGGACAGGACAATGAGCAGTTCTTC.

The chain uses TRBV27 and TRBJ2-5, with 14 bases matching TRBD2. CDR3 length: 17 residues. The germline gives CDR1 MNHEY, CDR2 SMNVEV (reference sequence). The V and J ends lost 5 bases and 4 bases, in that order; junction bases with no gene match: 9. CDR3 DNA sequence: TGTGCCAGCAGTCCGGGACTAGCGGGAGTAAGACGAGAGACCCAGTACTTC. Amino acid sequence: CASSPGLAGVRRETQYF.

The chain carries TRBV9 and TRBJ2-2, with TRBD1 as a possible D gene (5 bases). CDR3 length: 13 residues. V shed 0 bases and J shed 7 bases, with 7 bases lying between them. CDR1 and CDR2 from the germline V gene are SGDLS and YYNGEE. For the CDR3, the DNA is TGTGCCAGCAGCGTAGCAGGGCACGGGGAGCTGTTTTTT. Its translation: CASSVAGHGELFF.

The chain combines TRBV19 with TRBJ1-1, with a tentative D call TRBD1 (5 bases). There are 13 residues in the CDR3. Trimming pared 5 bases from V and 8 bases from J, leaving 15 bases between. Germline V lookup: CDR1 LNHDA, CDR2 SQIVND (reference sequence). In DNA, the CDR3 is TGTGCCAGTAGTGATCGACAGCCGGCAGAAGCTTTCTTT. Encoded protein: CASSDRQPAEAFF.

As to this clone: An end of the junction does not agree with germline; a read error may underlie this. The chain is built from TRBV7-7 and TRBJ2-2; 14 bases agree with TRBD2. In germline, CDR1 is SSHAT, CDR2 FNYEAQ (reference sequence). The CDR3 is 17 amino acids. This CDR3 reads CASSRGTSGRLAGELFF. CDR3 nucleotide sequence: TGTGCTAGCAGTCGCGGGACTAGCGGGAGATTGGCCGGGGAGCTGTTTTTT.

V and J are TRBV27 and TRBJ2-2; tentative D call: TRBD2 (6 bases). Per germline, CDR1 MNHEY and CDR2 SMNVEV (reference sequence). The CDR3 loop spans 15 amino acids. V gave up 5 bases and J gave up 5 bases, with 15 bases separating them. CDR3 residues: CASSRGGWVTGELFF. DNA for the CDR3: TGTGCCAGCAGTCGTGGGGGGTGGGTTACCGGGGAGCTGTTTTTT.

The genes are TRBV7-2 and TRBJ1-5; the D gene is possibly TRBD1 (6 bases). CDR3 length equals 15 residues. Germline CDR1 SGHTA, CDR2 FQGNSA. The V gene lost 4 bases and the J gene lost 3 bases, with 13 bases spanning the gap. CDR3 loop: CASSWAQGPNQPQHF. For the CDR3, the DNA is TGTGCCAGCAGCTGGGCTCAGGGGCCCAATCAGCCCCAGCATTTT. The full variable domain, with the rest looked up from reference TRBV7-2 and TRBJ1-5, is GAGVSQSPSNKVTEKGKDVELRCDPISGHTALYWYRQSLGQGLEFLIYFQGNSAPDKSGLPSDRFSAERTGGSVSTLTIQRTQQEDSAVYLCASSWAQGPNQPQHFGDGTRLSIL.

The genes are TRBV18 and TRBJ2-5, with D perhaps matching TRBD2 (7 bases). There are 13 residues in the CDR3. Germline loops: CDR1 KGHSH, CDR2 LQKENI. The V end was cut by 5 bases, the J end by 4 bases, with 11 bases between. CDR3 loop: CASSLRGRETQYF. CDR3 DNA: TGTGCCAGCTCATTGCGGGGGCGAGAGACCCAGTACTTC.

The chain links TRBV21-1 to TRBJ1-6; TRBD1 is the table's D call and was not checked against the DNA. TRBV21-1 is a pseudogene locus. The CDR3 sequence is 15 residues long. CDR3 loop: CASSKDKGYNSPLHF. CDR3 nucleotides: TGTGCCAGCAGCAAAGATAAGGGGTATAATTCACCCCTCCACTTT.

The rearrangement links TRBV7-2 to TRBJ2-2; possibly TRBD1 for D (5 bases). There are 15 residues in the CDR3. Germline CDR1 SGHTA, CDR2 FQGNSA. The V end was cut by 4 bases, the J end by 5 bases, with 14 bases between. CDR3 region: CASSSQPGLTGELFF. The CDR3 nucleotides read TGTGCCAGCAGCTCTCAACCAGGGTTAACCGGGGAGCTGTTTTTT.

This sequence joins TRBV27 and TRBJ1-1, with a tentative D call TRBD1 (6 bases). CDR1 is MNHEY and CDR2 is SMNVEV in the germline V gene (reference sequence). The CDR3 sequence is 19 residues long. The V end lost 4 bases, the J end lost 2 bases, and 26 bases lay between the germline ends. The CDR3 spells CASSSISGTHQPLNTEAFF. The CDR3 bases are TGTGCCAGCAGTTCAATTTCCGGGACACACCAACCGCTAAACACTGAAGCTTTCTTT.

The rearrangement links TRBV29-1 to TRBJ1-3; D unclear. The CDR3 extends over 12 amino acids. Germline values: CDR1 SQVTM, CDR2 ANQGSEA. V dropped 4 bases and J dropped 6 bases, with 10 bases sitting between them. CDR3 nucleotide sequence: TGCAGCGTTGCAGCCGGGGAAAACACCATATATTTT. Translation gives CSVAAGENTIYF.

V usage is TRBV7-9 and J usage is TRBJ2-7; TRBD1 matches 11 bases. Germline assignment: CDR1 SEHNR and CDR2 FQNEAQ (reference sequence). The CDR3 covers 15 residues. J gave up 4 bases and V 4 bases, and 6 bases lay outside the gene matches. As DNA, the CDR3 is TGTGCCAGCAGCTGGGGGACAGGGGGAGAATACGAGCAGTACTTC. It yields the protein CASSWGTGGEYEQYF.

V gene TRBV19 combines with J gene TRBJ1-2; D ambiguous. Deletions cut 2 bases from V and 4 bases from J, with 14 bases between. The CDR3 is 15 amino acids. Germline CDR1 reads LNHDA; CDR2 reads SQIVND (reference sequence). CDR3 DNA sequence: TGTGCCAGTAGTATAATCGGCGATTGGGCCTATGGCTACACCTTC. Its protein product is CASSIIGDWAYGYTF.

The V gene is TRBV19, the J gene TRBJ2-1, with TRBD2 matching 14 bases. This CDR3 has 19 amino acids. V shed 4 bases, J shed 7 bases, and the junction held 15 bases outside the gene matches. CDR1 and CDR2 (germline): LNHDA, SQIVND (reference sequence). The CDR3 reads CASSKMPPGLAGVWNEQFF. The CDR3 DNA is TGTGCCAGTAGTAAAATGCCGCCGGGACTAGCGGGAGTCTGGAATGAGCAGTTCTTC.

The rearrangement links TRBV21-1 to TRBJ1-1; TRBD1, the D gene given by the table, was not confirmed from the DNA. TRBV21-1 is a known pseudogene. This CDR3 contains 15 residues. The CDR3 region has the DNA TGTGCCAGCCCAGGAGGGGGCGGGGACCCAATTGAAGCTTTCTTT. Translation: CASPGGGGDPIEAFF.

CDR3 protein: CASSPSTGRGTEAFF. CDR3 in DNA: TGTGCCAGCAGTCCCTCGACAGGGAGAGGCACTGAAGCTTTCTTT. This sequence joins TRBV28 and TRBJ1-1; 7 positions match TRBD1. This CDR3 region has 15 residues. With V trimmed by 5 bases and J by 4 bases, 10 bases remained unmatched. Germline V gene data show CDR1 as MDHEN and CDR2 as SYDVKM.

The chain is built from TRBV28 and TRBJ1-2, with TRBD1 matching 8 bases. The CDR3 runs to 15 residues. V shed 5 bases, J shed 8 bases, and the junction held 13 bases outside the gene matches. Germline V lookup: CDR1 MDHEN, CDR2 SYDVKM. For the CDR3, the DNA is TGTGCCAGCAGTCCCGCCCCAGGGGGCGCGTGGGGCTACACCTTC. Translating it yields CASSPAPGGAWGYTF.

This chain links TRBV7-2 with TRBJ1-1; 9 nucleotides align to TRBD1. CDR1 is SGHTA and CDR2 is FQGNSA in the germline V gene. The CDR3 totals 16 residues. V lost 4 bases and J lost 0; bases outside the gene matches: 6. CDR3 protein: CASSSETGGMNTEAFF. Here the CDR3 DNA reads TGTGCCAGCAGCTCAGAGACAGGGGGAATGAACACTGAAGCTTTCTTT. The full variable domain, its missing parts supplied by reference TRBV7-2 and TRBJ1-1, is GAGVSQSPSNKVTEKGKDVELRCDPISGHTALYWYRQSLGQGLEFLIYFQGNSAPDKSGLPSDRFSAERTGGSVSTLTIQRTQQEDSAVYLCASSSETGGMNTEAFFGQGTRLTVV.

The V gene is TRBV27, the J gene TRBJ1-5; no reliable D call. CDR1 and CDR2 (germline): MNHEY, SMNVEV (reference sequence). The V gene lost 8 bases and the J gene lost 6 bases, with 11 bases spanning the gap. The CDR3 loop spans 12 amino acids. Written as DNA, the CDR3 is TGTGCCAGCTCCACCTACGGTCAGCCCCAGCATTTT. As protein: CASSTYGQPQHF.

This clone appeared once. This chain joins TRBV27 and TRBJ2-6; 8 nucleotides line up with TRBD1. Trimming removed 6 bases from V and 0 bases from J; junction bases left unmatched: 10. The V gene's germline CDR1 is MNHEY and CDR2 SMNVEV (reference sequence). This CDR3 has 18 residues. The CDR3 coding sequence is TGTGCCAGCAGCCCCGGACAGGGCCACCTCTCTGGGGCCAACGTCCTGACTTTC. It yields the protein CASSPGQGHLSGANVLTF.

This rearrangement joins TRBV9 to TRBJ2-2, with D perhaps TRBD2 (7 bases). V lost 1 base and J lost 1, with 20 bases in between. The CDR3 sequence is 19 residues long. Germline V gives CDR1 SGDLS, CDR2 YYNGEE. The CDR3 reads CASSVSLGGDGLNTGELFF. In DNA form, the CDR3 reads TGTGCCAGCAGCGTATCCTTAGGGGGGGACGGATTGAACACCGGGGAGCTGTTTTTT.

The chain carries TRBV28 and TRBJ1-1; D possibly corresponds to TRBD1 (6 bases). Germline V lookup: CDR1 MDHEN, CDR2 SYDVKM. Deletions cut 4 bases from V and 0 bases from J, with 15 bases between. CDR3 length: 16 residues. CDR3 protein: CASSSMTGYMNTEAFF. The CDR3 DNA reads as TGTGCCAGCAGTTCAATGACAGGATACATGAACACTGAAGCTTTCTTT.

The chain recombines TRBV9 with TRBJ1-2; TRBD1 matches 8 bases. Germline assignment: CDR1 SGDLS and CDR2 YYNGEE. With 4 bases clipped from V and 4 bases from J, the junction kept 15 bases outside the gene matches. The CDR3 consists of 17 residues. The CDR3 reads CASSPGTGTYQGYGYTF. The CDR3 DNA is TGTGCCAGCAGCCCCGGGACAGGTACATATCAGGGCTATGGCTACACCTTC.